This T cell receptor (beta chain) was profiled in a study of cytomegalovirus exposure and HLA in healthy donors (TCRdb year 2017). Study-wide context: According to an earlier analysis of a few hundred of the donors, 150 million to 200 million T cells yielded approximately 120 million unique TCR beta sequences and about 300 Gb of sequence data. In addition to the first cohort of roughly 670 subjects, a separate validation cohort of approximately 110 different subjects was used. The number of typed donors differed by locus: roughly 629-640 for A, B, C, DRB1 and DQB1; 522 for DQA1; 606 for DPA1; and some 450 for DPB1. Donor age, sex, ethnicity and CMV serostatus were compiled alongside the repertoire data. An earlier analysis of about 600 of the donors used high-throughput TCR beta sequencing to judge whether each TCR beta V gene segment behaved as functional or pseudogenic. In a later analysis, previously published TCR beta repertoires from 670 or so donors were re-analyzed and high-resolution HLA genotyping was added so that TCR occurrence patterns could be studied. HLA typing included class I and class II loci at four-digit resolution. Rather than drawing on any new phenotypic data, the later analysis identified candidate immune exposures from TCR beta sequences and the way those sequences occurred across donors. In a later genetic analysis, genome-wide SNP genotypes for about three fifths of the roughly 670 donors were used, and that subset was treated as a discovery cohort. Four or five DR-DQ haplotypes were handled as single units for association and clustering, since linkage in the cohort was strong. Among roughly 400 genotyped donors of the cohort, an average of around 240,000 unique TCR beta nucleotide sequences was sequenced per donor, of which 15% to 20% were non-productive. An early release that covered about 600 HLA-typed donors contained approximately 300 gigabases of sequencing data and tens of millions of unique TCR sequences. The genetic ancestry cluster associated with self-reported Caucasian donors included around 76% of the roughly 400 genotyped donors. High-throughput TCR immunosequencing, statistical association of individual TCRs with disease status, and machine learning were combined to predict cytomegalovirus infection status. The aim of the study was to test whether cataloging public T cell receptors could identify signatures of past pathogen exposure. The T cell repertoires of about 700 subjects were profiled by immunosequencing and related to cytomegalovirus serostatus. Every discovery cohort repertoire had been produced on one sequencing platform.

On this clone itself: Its antigen remains unidentified. No base-level quality is on record; no much larger clone is a single base apart.

Paper-wide results and their limitations: In a later analysis, 16,951 TCR beta sequences were associated with specific HLA alleles at a false discovery rate of 0.05. In a later analysis, most CMV-associated TCR beta chains were found to appear HLA-restricted, with HLA associations seemingly driven largely by CMV exposure. The authors suggested that the approach could potentially be generalized to other disease states and immunological phenotypes. In both the original and validation cohorts, the classifier was reported to diagnose cytomegalovirus status with high specificity and sensitivity. Because HLA typing was missing for some donors at each locus, association tests included only the typed subset. Because counts were too low, about 17 rarely observed V segments, including chromosome 9 orphons, were excluded from the earlier analysis of about 500 of the donors. Correlated functional status among segregating V segments might reflect linkage disequilibrium, but an unknown experimental factor could not be ruled out. In vitro tests confirmed that a few of the cytomegalovirus-associated TCR beta chains recognize cytomegalovirus antigens. Only TCR beta chains were sequenced in this cohort, and the absence of alpha or paired-chain data limited detectable features. According to a later analysis, TCR association rates differed among HLA loci, with DRB1 alleles showing the most associated TCRs and HLA-C alleles showing the fewest. A total of 164 TCR beta chains were listed by the study as associated with cytomegalovirus. Across donors, most TCR sequences were observed very rarely, whereas some public TCRs were present in many individuals. When HLA alleles, especially DR and DQ, strongly co-occurred, attributing TCR associations to individual alleles was difficult. Compared with equally common non-associated chains, HLA-associated TCR beta chains in a later analysis were more clonally expanded and had lower generation probabilities. In a later analysis, several top co-occurrence clusters were reported to appear linked to parvovirus B19, influenza, CMV and Epstein-Barr virus. Immune exposure information for the cohort was limited to CMV serostatus. An earlier analysis of approximately 590 of the donors showed that most TCR beta V segments appeared in productive rearrangements either about 87% or about 30% of the time, which broadly matched IMGT annotations. In a later genetic analysis, a missense DCLRE1C variant was associated with V-gene and J-gene trimming of TCR beta chains, and the association was replicated in an independent cohort. Presence/absence analyses assumed roughly uniform sequencing depth across donors, an assumption that may not hold. According to a later genetic analysis, donors in an Asian-associated ancestry cluster had fewer N-insertions in productive TCRs than the approximately 700-donor mean. Some IMGT-functional V segments, including TRBV6-2 and TRBV6-3, could not be told apart with the 87-base-pair reads, so those segments were excluded. A further reported finding was that TCR beta sequences accurately predicted the HLA-A and HLA-B alleles for most subjects in the first cohort. A cluster of highly shared sequence variants was judged likely to be a technical artifact of the sequencing pipeline.

The library was generated by the immunoSEQ multiplex PCR assay. A mixture of 60 forward primers for TCR Vbeta segments and 13 reverse primers for TCR Jbeta segments was used in the multiplex PCR. The CDR3 region of rearranged TCR beta genes was amplified from genomic DNA by a multiplex PCR assay. Amplified TCR beta libraries were sequenced as 87-base-pair reads on the Illumina HiSeq System. Turning to the authors' computational methods: Across the 600 to 700 repertoires, a later analysis counted roughly 77 million unique TCR beta chains, roughly 11 million of which were shared by at least two donors. Raw reads were error-corrected and collapsed into unique sequences by a nearest-neighbor algorithm in which closely related sequences were merged to remove PCR and sequencing errors. To assign V, D and J gene segments, CDR3 sequences were aligned to IMGT reference sequences. For a sequence to be retained, a match of at least six nucleotides to both a V gene segment and a J gene segment was required. Rearrangements were classified as productive when the CDR3 lacked stop codons and remained in frame with V and J, and all other rearrangements were classified as non-productive. CDR3 was defined by IMGT convention, running from the second conserved V-encoded cysteine to the conserved J-encoded phenylalanine. In an earlier analysis of around 570 of the donors, sequences lacking an unambiguous match to a single V gene segment were excluded. In an earlier analysis of about 590 of the donors, a V segment was called functional when productive rearrangements were above 56.7%, and segregating when the standard deviation between donors exceeded 5%. To diagnose cytomegalovirus status from the catalog of TCR beta chain sequences, a statistical classification framework was built. In a later analysis, TCR nucleotide sequences were compared against IMGT/GENE-DB human TR gene sequences so that V and J genes could be assigned. A later analysis assigned CDR3 sequences and most-parsimonious VDJ recombination scenarios with the TCRdist pipeline. A later analysis defined each TCR beta chain by its CDR3 amino acid sequence plus V-gene family, and excluded reads lacking a unique V-gene family. As a way to deal with suspected cross-contamination and a sequencing artifact, a later analysis dropped roughly 600 nucleotide sequences that were highly shared and had low generation probability. For each public chain, a later analysis derived a clonal expansion index from normalized ranks of inferred template counts within each repertoire. In a later analysis, generation probabilities were computed with a VDJ recombination model fitted to out-of-frame rearrangements, and the resulting probabilities were checked against IGoR. In a later analysis, hypergeometric tests were used to score TCR-TCR, TCR-HLA and TCR-CMV co-occurrence, with a repertoire-size bias correction applied to TCR pairs. False discovery rates were estimated in a later analysis by permuting HLA or CMV assignments 20 times. A later analysis grouped co-occurring TCRs with DBSCAN, adding TCRdist sequence similarity when clustering within HLA-allele-positive subsets. Repertoires with fewer than 30,000 or more than 120,000 public chains, plus five repertoires with anomalous nucleotide sharing, were excluded from co-occurrence clustering. Not all clones reach the TCRdb copy of this immuneACCESS table, which keeps in-frame sequences only. Checked studies attribute under half of the gap to unresolved V genes and leave the rest unexplained. V and J calls and clone size are copied from that table; D and trimming were computed from the DNA. This sample comprises over 70,000 clones, around 70% of them detected only once. The top ten clones comprise about a fifth of the sample.

The CDR3 sequence holds 12 residues, the cysteine and phenylalanine included. Kept here is only the CDR3 DNA, which spans 36 bases and is read in frame from base 1. V and J are truncated by 3 bases and 9 bases respectively, leaving an intervening sequence of 11 bases. The germline V gene specifies SGDLS as CDR1 and YYNGEE as CDR2. The cohort comprised some 700 healthy bone marrow donors. All cohort members were sampled while nominally healthy, although unrecorded immune exposures were likely present. The donor tested CMV seropositive and was one of the 289 seropositive cohort members. Every donor gave a peripheral blood sample, and the peripheral blood mononuclear cells from that sample were used for TCR beta sequencing. Genomic DNA was extracted from the blood cell samples with the Qiagen DNeasy Blood Extraction Kit.

This receptor was identified in a man aged 25-45 years in good health and CMV-seropositive. Sequencing was done on a sample of PBMCs. The sequence joins TRBV9 to TRBJ2-3; possibly the D gene is TRBD2, per 6 matching bases. The encoded CDR3 is CASSDGSRTQYF. The nucleotides read TGTGCCAGCAGCGACGGGAGTCGGACGCAGTATTTT.